The 11 T cell receptor beta chains below all came from one sample that was sequenced in a study of human T cells and chemical hapten exposure. It was unfractionated whole blood from which total RNA was extracted. Individual cDNA molecules each carried unique molecular identifiers attached by the library. TCRdb analysed the reads with MiXCR anew, one entry per CDR3 protein. The sample carries more than 100,000 distinct CDR3 sequences, less than 10% recorded once. The specimen was whole blood. These receptors all stem from a human donor in good health. Some clones in this sample may be carry-over from other donors' samples.

The chain is built from TRBV18 and TRBJ1-1; perhaps TRBD1 as D (6 bases). CDR1 is KGHSH and CDR2 is LQKENI in the germline V gene. V was cut by 3 bases and J by 7 bases, with 9 bases left in between. This CDR3 has 12 residues. CDR3 sequence reads: CASSPDSNEAFF. The CDR3 nucleotides are TGTGCCAGCTCACCGGACAGTAATGAAGCTTTCTTT.

The J gene is TRBJ2-6, the V gene TRBV9; 7 nucleotides line up with TRBD1. V lost 2 bases, J lost 0 bases, and 8 bases stayed unmatched. The CDR3 extends over 18 amino acids. The V gene's germline CDR1 is SGDLS and CDR2 YYNGEE. The CDR3 bases are TGTGCCAGCAGCGTCAACAGGGGAACTCGCTCTGGGGCCAACGTCCTGACTTTC. It encodes CASSVNRGTRSGANVLTF. The whole variable domain, filled in from reference TRBV9 and TRBJ2-6, reads DSGVTQTPKHLITATGQRVTLRCSPRSGDLSVYWYQQSLDQGLQFLIQYYNGEERAKGNILERFSAQQFPDLHSELNLSSLELGDSALYFCASSVNRGTRSGANVLTFGAGSRLTVL.

This clonotype was seen a handful of times. This rearrangement joins TRBV5-1 to TRBJ2-7, with 11 bases identical to TRBD2. The V gene end was trimmed by 3 bases and the J gene end by 0 bases; junction bases not matched to a gene: 14. The germline V gene has CDR1 SGHRS and CDR2 YFSETQ. This CDR3 is built from 19 residues. Written as DNA, the CDR3 is TGCGCCAGCAGCTCCCCTCCGGGACTAGCGGAAGCATTCTCCTACGAGCAGTACTTC. Translation: CASSSPPGLAEAFSYEQYF.

This clonotype was seen repeatedly, ten times or more. The rearrangement joins TRBV5-6 to TRBJ2-7; D not resolved. Germline V lookup: CDR1 SGHDT, CDR2 YYEEEE. The V end lost 0 bases, the J end lost 0 bases, and 7 bases lay between the germline ends. The CDR3 spans 14 residues. The CDR3 region is CASSLDSSSYEQYF. The CDR3 coding sequence is TGTGCCAGCAGCTTGGACAGCTCCTCCTACGAGCAGTACTTC.

CDR3 sequence reads: CASRLAESSYNEQFF. In nucleotides, the CDR3 is TGTGCCAGCAGGTTAGCGGAGAGCTCCTACAATGAGCAGTTCTTC. The rearrangement uses TRBV6-5 and TRBJ2-1; D may be TRBD2 (6 bases). The CDR3 runs to 15 residues. Trimming left V 6 bases short and J 0 bases short, with 12 bases between. The V gene's germline CDR1 is MNHEY and CDR2 SVGAGI.

This clonotype was observed many times. The chain links TRBV19 to TRBJ2-1; 12 bases are a match to TRBD2. J lost 12 bases, V lost 4 bases, and 7 bases had no gene match. Germline V gives CDR1 LNHDA, CDR2 SQIVND (reference sequence). There are 14 residues in the CDR3. The CDR3, as DNA: TGTGCCAGTAGTACAAGACTAGCGGGAGTGGCGCAGTTCTTC. Its translation: CASSTRLAGVAQFF.

The chain joins TRBV7-2 to TRBJ2-7, with a tentative D call TRBD2 (6 bases). V lost 0 bases and J 2 bases, leaving 11 bases between the germline ends. Per the germline V gene, CDR1 is SGHTA and CDR2 is FQGNSA. CDR3 length: 15 amino acids. The CDR3 here is CASSLARDSPYEQYF. The CDR3 DNA is TGTGCCAGCAGCTTAGCCCGGGACTCCCCCTACGAGCAGTACTTC.

There are a few counts of this clonotype. The rearrangement joins TRBV29-1 to TRBJ2-2, with 7 positions matching TRBD1. Germline loops: CDR1 SQVTM, CDR2 ANQGSEA. V shed 8 bases and J 4 bases; nucleotides not matched to a gene: 7. The length of the CDR3 is 13 residues. This chain's CDR3 is CSMGQSVTGELFF. DNA of the CDR3: TGCAGCATGGGACAGAGTGTCACCGGGGAGCTGTTTTTT.

At least ten counts were recorded for this clonotype. V is TRBV30 and J is TRBJ1-5; TRBD1 matches at 8 bases. CDR3 length: 13 residues. V dropped 3 bases and J dropped 5; count of bases not matched to a gene: 3. CDR1 GTSNPN and CDR2 SVGIG come from the germline V gene (reference sequence). CDR3 DNA sequence: TGTGCCTGGAGAACAGGGGGTGATCAGCCCCAGCATTTT. This sequence encodes CAWRTGGDQPQHF.

This clonotype has only a few counts. The chain couples TRBV3-1 to TRBJ2-5; the D call may be TRBD1 or TRBD2 (7 bases each). This CDR3 spans 15 amino acids. V was cut by 1 base and J by 5 bases, with 14 bases left in between. The germline V gene has CDR1 LGHDT and CDR2 YNNKEL (reference sequence). CDR3 DNA: TGTGCCAGCAGCCAAGCAGGGAGGGGGCGGGAGACCCAGTACTTC. Translation: CASSQAGRGRETQYF.

Only a few counts were recorded for this clonotype. The chain couples TRBV6-5 to TRBJ1-1; 9 nucleotides align to TRBD1. V dropped 5 bases and J dropped 7; count of bases not matched to a gene: 5. The germline gives CDR1 MNHEY, CDR2 SVGAGI. This CDR3 spans 13 amino acids. This CDR3 reads CASSAGTGIEAFF. CDR3 in DNA: TGTGCCAGCAGTGCCGGGACAGGGATTGAAGCTTTCTTT.